This record concerns one TCR beta chain sequence. The antigen is unknown. TCRdb's table, derived via immunoSEQ multiplex PCR, lists solely in-frame clones and lacks some. This table holds tens of thousands of clones, approximately 84% found once. This specimen belongs to a study of OX40 agonist ivuxolimab in advanced cancers. Study in general: Three patients got partial responses; one had hepatocellular carcinoma and two had cutaneous melanoma.

General study results and limits: Partial responders at 0.1-3.0 mg/kg had among the lowest clonal expansion. At doses 0.1 to 3.0 mg/kg, CD4+ and CD8+ clones expanded.

Germline V gene sequence: CDR1 SEHNR, CDR2 FQNEAQ (reference sequence). The CDR3 contains 16 residues. V trimming: 3 bases; J trimming: 1 base; junction bases outside the gene matches: 2. The sample was CD4+ or CD8+ T cells sorted from blood, taken in a trial of the OX40 agonist ivuxolimab. The TCR comes from an adult with an advanced solid tumor such as melanoma, head and neck, liver or kidney cancer. The rearrangement uses TRBV7-9 and TRBJ1-6; TRBD1 matches 8 bases. CDR3 loop: CASSFTGGSYNSPLHF. CDR3 DNA sequence: TGTGCCAGCAGCTTTACAGGGGGGTCCTATAATTCACCCCTCCACTTT. The full variable domain, completed using reference TRBV7-9 and TRBJ1-6, is DTGVSQNPRHKITKRGQNVTFRCDPISEHNRLYWYRQTLGQGPEFLTYFQNEAQLEKSRLLSDRFSAERPKGSFSTLEIQRTEQGDSAMYLCASSFTGGSYNSPLHFGNGTRLTVT.